Shown below are 24 T cell receptor beta chains from a single sample sequenced in a study of TIL therapy for anti-PD-1-resistant metastatic lung cancer. The libraries were made with immunoSEQ v3. TCRdb keeps only in-frame clones here, not all; method: immunoSEQ multiplex PCR. Counted here are about 50,000 clones, about two thirds occurring once; the ten biggest clones make up about 6%. As to time point: pre-treatment sample, taken before nivolumab and TIL therapy. Most excised metastases sampled were pleural nodules or supraclavicular lymph nodes. The source was tumor tissue, collected at baseline. The receptors here all came from a person aged 25 to 85 with non-small cell lung cancer.

This chain uses TRBV7-2 with TRBJ1-1, with TRBD1 identical over 7 bases. Losses at the gene ends were 3 bases for V and 1 base for J; bases not matched to a gene: 2. CDR1 is SGHTA, CDR2 FQGNSA, per germline. The CDR3 length is 14 residues. The CDR3 reads CASSFRQGNTEAFF. The CDR3 nucleotides are TGTGCCAGCAGCTTCCGACAGGGGAACACTGAAGCTTTCTTT.

The J gene is TRBJ2-5, the V gene TRBV7-9, with 8 nucleotides matching TRBD2. The CDR3 runs to 14 residues. Germline V lookup: CDR1 SEHNR, CDR2 FQNEAQ (reference sequence). With 6 bases clipped from V and 1 base from J, the junction kept 4 bases outside the gene matches. In DNA form, the CDR3 reads TGTGCCAGCAGGGAGCGGGAGTTCCAAGAGACCCAGTACTTC. This translates into CASREREFQETQYF.

In this sample, this clone turned up a few times. The rearrangement links TRBV6-4 to TRBJ1-2; 7 bases line up with TRBD1. V was clipped by 6 bases and J by 4 bases; unmatched bases: 8. Per germline, CDR1 MRHNA and CDR2 SNTAGT. The CDR3 contains 14 residues. CDR3: CASSVYRGSYGYTF. As DNA, the CDR3 is TGTGCCAGCAGCGTCTACAGGGGAAGCTATGGCTACACCTTC.

V usage is TRBV5-6 and J usage is TRBJ2-5, with a weak D call TRBD2 (5 bases). Trimming removed 4 bases from V and 7 bases from J, with 20 bases in between. CDR1 is SGHDT and CDR2 is YYEEEE in the germline V gene. This CDR3 is built from 15 residues. The CDR3 is CASSVTPSSRGTQYF. For the CDR3, the DNA is TGTGCCAGCAGCGTAACCCCTTCCAGCCGGGGGACCCAGTACTTC.

This clone was observed a handful of times. The rearrangement links TRBV7-2 to TRBJ2-2; 9 bases align to TRBD1. The J segment lost 1 base and the V segment lost 5 bases, leaving 8 bases of the junction unmatched. This CDR3 is built from 17 residues. Germline CDR1 is SGHTA and CDR2 is FQGNSA. CDR3: CASSQWVGQGNTGELFF. CDR3 DNA: TGTGCCAGCAGCCAATGGGTGGGACAGGGGAACACCGGGGAGCTGTTTTTT.

The J gene is TRBJ2-3, the V gene TRBV6-5, with 11 bases that match TRBD2. The CDR3 is 15 amino acids. Losses at the gene ends were 7 bases for V and 3 bases for J; bases not matched to a gene: 6. Germline assignment: CDR1 MNHEY and CDR2 SVGAGI. The CDR3 region is CASKHGLAGTDTQYF. As DNA, the CDR3 is TGTGCCAGCAAACATGGACTAGCGGGTACAGATACGCAGTATTTT.

V is TRBV6-5 and J is TRBJ2-2; D is uncertain. There are 15 residues in the CDR3. Germline CDR1 reads MNHEY; CDR2 reads SVGAGI. The V and J ends lost 5 bases and 0 bases respectively, with 10 bases between them. CDR3 protein: CASSRTPANTGELFF. CDR3 coding DNA: TGTGCCAGCAGTAGGACGCCGGCGAACACCGGGGAGCTGTTTTTT.

This clone was detected only a few times. This chain links TRBV7-3 with TRBJ2-5, with D possibly being TRBD1 (6 bases). Trimming took 3 bases from V and 2 from J, leaving 13 bases between them. Germline loops: CDR1 SGHTA, CDR2 FQGTGA. CDR3 length equals 15 residues. CDR3 amino acids: CASSFTGTSQETQYF. The CDR3 DNA follows: TGTGCCAGCAGCTTCACCGGGACAAGTCAAGAGACCCAGTACTTC.

This sequence joins TRBV5-1 and TRBJ2-1, with TRBD1 matching 10 bases. Germline lookup yields CDR1 SGHRS and CDR2 YFSETQ. The CDR3 runs to 15 residues. V dropped 0 bases and J dropped 8; count of bases not matched to a gene: 5. Here the CDR3 DNA reads TGCGCCAGCAGCTTGGGACAGGGGGCAGGGTATGAGCAGTTCTTC. Translating gives CASSLGQGAGYEQFF.

The chain has TRBV5-4 and TRBJ1-4, with D perhaps matching TRBD1 (6 bases). Germline CDR1 and CDR2: SGHNT and YYREEE (reference sequence). The CDR3 spans 16 residues. V lost 3 bases and J lost 8, with 20 bases in between. In DNA form, the CDR3 reads TGTGCCAGCAGCTCGGTCCCCAGGGGACTGTCGGAAAAACTGTTTTTT. Amino acid sequence: CASSSVPRGLSEKLFF.

This clone was detected once. The chain has TRBV9 and TRBJ1-6; D perhaps matches TRBD1 (5 bases). V was pared by 4 bases and J by 0 bases, with 14 bases between. Germline V gene sequence: CDR1 SGDLS, CDR2 YYNGEE. The CDR3 length is 17 residues. CDR3 bases: TGTGCCAGCAGCCCCCGGGGCGGCCGCTCCTATAATTCACCCCTCCACTTT. This encodes CASSPRGGRSYNSPLHF.

V is TRBV5-6 and J is TRBJ2-7, with a tentative D call TRBD1 (5 bases). This CDR3 is 13 amino acids long. Per the germline V gene, CDR1 is SGHDT and CDR2 is YYEEEE. V was pared by 0 bases and J by 2 bases, with 6 bases between. The CDR3 nucleotides are TGTGCCAGCAGCTTGGAAGGGGCCTACGAGCAGTACTTC. It codes for CASSLEGAYEQYF.

In its sample, this clone was seen a few times. The chain is built from TRBV6-1 and TRBJ1-1; unclear D gene. V dropped 7 bases and J dropped 1 base, with 16 bases sitting between them. Per germline, CDR1 MNHNS and CDR2 SASEGT. The CDR3 is 15 residues long. CDR3 in amino acids: CASTFRTDTNTEAFF. CDR3 DNA sequence: TGTGCCAGCACCTTCAGAACCGACACGAACACTGAAGCTTTCTTT.

J is TRBJ2-7 and V is TRBV7-6; 7 bases are a match to TRBD1. Germline loops: CDR1 SGHVS, CDR2 FNYEAQ. V was pared by 5 bases and J by 6 bases, with 10 bases of the junction left unmatched. The length of the CDR3 is 14 residues. CDR3 loop: CASSLRQGGGEQYF. The CDR3 nucleotides read TGTGCCAGCAGCCTGAGACAGGGTGGGGGCGAGCAGTACTTC.

This clone was seen a few times. The chain is built from TRBV6-1 and TRBJ2-7; D could derive from TRBD1 or TRBD2 (6 bases each). Germline V gives CDR1 MNHNS, CDR2 SASEGT. Trimming shortened V by 6 bases and J by 2 bases, and 11 bases separated the two germline ends. This CDR3 has 13 residues. The CDR3 loop reads CASSAGQAYEQYF. The CDR3 nucleotides read TGTGCCAGCAGCGCGGGACAAGCCTACGAGCAGTACTTC.

The V call is TRBV19, the J call TRBJ2-7; TRBD2 agrees at 9 bases. Germline trimming cut 1 base from V and 2 bases from J; bases unmatched to any gene: 3. Germline-derived CDR1 and CDR2 are LNHDA and SQIVND (reference sequence). This CDR3 is built from 15 residues. CDR3 protein: CASSIGPSGAYEQYF. CDR3 DNA: TGTGCCAGTAGTATAGGGCCTAGCGGGGCCTACGAGCAGTACTTC.

The chain has TRBV4-2 and TRBJ2-1; tentative D call: TRBD2 (5 bases). In germline, CDR1 is LGHNA, CDR2 YNFKEQ. The CDR3 sequence is 14 residues long. V was clipped by 1 base and J by 6 bases, with 10 bases between them. The CDR3 region has the DNA TGTGCCAGCAGCCAAGCTCTAGCCATCAATGAGCAGTTCTTC. Its translation: CASSQALAINEQFF.

This clone was observed a handful of times. This chain uses TRBV18 with TRBJ1-1, with a possible D match to TRBD1 (6 bases). The germline CDR1 and CDR2 sequences are KGHSH and LQKENI. This CDR3 is built from 11 residues. Trimming cost V 8 bases and J 6 bases, with 10 bases left between them. CDR3 DNA sequence: TGTGCCAGCATGGAGGGGGCTGAAGCTTTCTTT. Translation gives CASMEGAEAFF.

This clone was counted many times. The chain is built from TRBV28 and TRBJ1-5; possibly TRBD1 for D (5 bases). The CDR3 is made up of 14 amino acids. Germline V gives CDR1 MDHEN, CDR2 SYDVKM. V shed 2 bases and J shed 6 bases, with 11 bases lying between them. The CDR3 DNA sequence: TGTGCCAGCAGTTTAGTGGGGCACGGTCAGCCCCAGCATTTT. This codes for CASSLVGHGQPQHF. Filled out from reference TRBV28 and TRBJ1-5, the complete variable domain reads DVKVTQSSRYLVKRTGEKVFLECVQDMDHENMFWYRQDPGLGLRLIYFSYDVKMKEKGDIPEGYSVSREKKERFSLILESASTNQTSMYLCASSLVGHGQPQHFGDGTRLSIL.

This rearrangement joins TRBV7-2 to TRBJ1-2; 8 positions match TRBD1. Germline CDR1 is SGHTA and CDR2 is FQGNSA. V gave up 5 bases and J gave up 6 bases; unmatched junction bases: 14. The CDR3 extends over 16 amino acids. The chain's CDR3 is CASSTWTGRIQDGYTF. The CDR3 DNA follows: TGTGCCAGCAGCACCTGGACAGGGAGGATTCAGGATGGCTACACCTTC.

This clone showed up just a few times. The V gene is TRBV19, the J gene TRBJ2-7; D possibly corresponds to TRBD2 (5 bases). This CDR3 region has 14 residues. The V gene's germline CDR1 is LNHDA and CDR2 SQIVND (reference sequence). Trimming removed 0 bases at V and 3 bases at J, with 9 bases between. CDR3 in DNA: TGTGCCAGTAGTATAGATGGTCGGGGCTACGAGCAGTACTTC. Encoded protein: CASSIDGRGYEQYF.

The chain has TRBV30 and TRBJ1-2, with 11 bases identical to TRBD1. Losses at the gene ends were 0 bases for V and 4 bases for J; bases not matched to a gene: 7. Germline assignment: CDR1 GTSNPN and CDR2 SVGIG (reference sequence). The CDR3 runs 16 residues. CDR3 bases: TGTGCCTGGAGTGTACGGCTCGGGACAGGGGGCTATGGCTACACCTTC. It encodes CAWSVRLGTGGYGYTF.

The rearrangement uses TRBV10-3 and TRBJ1-3; D unresolved. This CDR3 has 14 amino acids. V lost 6 bases and J 4 bases, leaving 13 bases between the germline ends. Per germline, CDR1 ENHRY and CDR2 SYGVKD. The DNA of the CDR3 is TGTGCCATCAGGGACGGTCGCAGCGGAAACACCATATATTTT. This translates into CAIRDGRSGNTIYF.

This clone was detected a few times. The V call is TRBV5-4, the J call TRBJ2-5; D gene unclear. The V end was cut by 4 bases, the J end by 5 bases, with 18 bases between. There are 15 residues in the CDR3. Germline-derived CDR1 and CDR2 are SGHNT and YYREEE (reference sequence). The CDR3 bases are TGTGCCAGCAGCGCTAACGTCGGGCTTACGGAGACCCAGTACTTC. It is translated as CASSANVGLTETQYF.